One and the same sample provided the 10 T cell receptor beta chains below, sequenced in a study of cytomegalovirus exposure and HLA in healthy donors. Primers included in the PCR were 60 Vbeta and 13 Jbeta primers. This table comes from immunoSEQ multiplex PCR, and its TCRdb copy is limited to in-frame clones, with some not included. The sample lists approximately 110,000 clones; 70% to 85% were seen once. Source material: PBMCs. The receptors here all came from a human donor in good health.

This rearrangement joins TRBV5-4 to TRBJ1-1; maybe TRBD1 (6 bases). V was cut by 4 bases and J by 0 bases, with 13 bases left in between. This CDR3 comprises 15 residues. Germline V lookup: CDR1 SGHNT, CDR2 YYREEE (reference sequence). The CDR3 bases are TGTGCCAGCAGCGCACCCAGGGGCATGAACACTGAAGCTTTCTTT. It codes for CASSAPRGMNTEAFF. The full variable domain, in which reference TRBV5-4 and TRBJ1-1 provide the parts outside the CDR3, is ETGVTQSPTHLIKTRGQQVTLRCSSQSGHNTVSWYQQALGQGPQFIFQYYREEENGRGNFPPRFSGLQFPNYSSELNVNALELDDSALYLCASSAPRGMNTEAFFGQGTRLTVV.

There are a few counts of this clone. This chain's CDR3 is CASSSGGSGYTF. In nucleotides, the CDR3 is TGTGCCAGCAGTTCGGGGGGGTCTGGCTACACCTTC. J is TRBJ1-2 and V is TRBV6-1; weak D call: TRBD1 (5 bases). Trimming left V 5 bases short and J 7 bases short, with 11 bases between. The CDR3 totals 12 residues. The germline CDR1 and CDR2 sequences are MNHNS and SASEGT.

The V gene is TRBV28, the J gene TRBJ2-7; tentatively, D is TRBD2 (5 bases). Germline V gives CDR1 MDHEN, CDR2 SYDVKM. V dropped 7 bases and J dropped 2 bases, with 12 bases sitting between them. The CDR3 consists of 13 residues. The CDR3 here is CASKQRPTYEQYF. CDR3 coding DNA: TGTGCCAGCAAACAGCGGCCTACCTACGAGCAGTACTTC.

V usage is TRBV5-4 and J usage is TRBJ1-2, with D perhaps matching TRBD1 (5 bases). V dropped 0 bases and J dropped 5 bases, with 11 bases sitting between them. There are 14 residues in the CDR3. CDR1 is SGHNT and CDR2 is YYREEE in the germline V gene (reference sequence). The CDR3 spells CASSLADSLYGYTF. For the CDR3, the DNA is TGTGCCAGCAGCTTGGCTGACAGCCTATATGGCTACACCTTC. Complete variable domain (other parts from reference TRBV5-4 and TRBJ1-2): ETGVTQSPTHLIKTRGQQVTLRCSSQSGHNTVSWYQQALGQGPQFIFQYYREEENGRGNFPPRFSGLQFPNYSSELNVNALELDDSALYLCASSLADSLYGYTFGSGTRLTVV.

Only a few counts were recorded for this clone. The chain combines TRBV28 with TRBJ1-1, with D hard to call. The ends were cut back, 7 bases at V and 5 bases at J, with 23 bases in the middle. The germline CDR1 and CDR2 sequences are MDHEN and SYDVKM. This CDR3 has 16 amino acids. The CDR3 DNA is TGTGCCAGCACTTCTCTCAGTTTGGGCGGGCGTACTGAAGCTTTCTTT. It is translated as CASTSLSLGGRTEAFF.

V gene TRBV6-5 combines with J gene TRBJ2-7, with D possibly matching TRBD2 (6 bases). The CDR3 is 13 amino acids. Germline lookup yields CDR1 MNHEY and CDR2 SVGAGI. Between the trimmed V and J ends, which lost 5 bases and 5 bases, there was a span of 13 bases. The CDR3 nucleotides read TGTGCCAGCAGTGGAGGGGTTAGGCACGAGCAGTACTTC. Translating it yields CASSGGVRHEQYF.

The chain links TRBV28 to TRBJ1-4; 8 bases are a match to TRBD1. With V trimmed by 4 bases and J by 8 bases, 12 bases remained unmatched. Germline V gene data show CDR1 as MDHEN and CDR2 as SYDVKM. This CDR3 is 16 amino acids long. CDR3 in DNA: TGTGCCAGCAGTTCAAGAAGACAGGGGCCGGGAGAAAAACTGTTTTTT. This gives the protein CASSSRRQGPGEKLFF.

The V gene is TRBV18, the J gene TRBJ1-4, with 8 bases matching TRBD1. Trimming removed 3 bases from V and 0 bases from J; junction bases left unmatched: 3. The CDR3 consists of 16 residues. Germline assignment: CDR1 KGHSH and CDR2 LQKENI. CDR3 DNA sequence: TGTGCCAGCTCACCGGGACAGGTTGCAACTAATGAAAAACTGTTTTTT. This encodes CASSPGQVATNEKLFF.

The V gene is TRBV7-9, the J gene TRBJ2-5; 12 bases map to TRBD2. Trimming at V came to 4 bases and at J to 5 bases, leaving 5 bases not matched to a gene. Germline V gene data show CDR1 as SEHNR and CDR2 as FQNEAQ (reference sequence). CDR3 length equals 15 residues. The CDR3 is CASSSETSGSETQYF. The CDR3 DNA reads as TGTGCCAGCAGCTCTGAGACTAGCGGGAGTGAGACCCAGTACTTC.

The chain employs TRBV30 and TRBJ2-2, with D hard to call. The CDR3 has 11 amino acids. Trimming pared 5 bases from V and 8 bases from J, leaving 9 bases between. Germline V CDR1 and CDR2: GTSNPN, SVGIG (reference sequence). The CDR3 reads CAWGEEGELFF. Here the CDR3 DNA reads TGTGCCTGGGGAGAGGAGGGGGAGCTGTTTTTT.